The rows below give T cell receptor beta chains drawn from one sample of a study of early T cells in non-severe SARS-CoV-2 infection. TCRdb reanalysed the 5' RACE reads using MiXCR and keeps one entry per CDR3 protein. Here the sample spans tens of thousands of distinct CDR3 sequences, 5% to 7% being singletons. The sample consisted of whole blood. Receptor source: an adult who was a healthcare worker with PCR-confirmed SARS-CoV-2 infection or an uninfected control (not recorded which). The CDR3 runs from the conserved cysteine through the conserved F or W. The D gene is left open where the match is weak. Size values are once, few and many counts, or a class for expanded clones, and some rows have none.

v_gene	j_gene	d_gene	abundance	CDR3aa	CDR3nt
TRBV12-3/TRBV12-4	TRBJ1-3	-	many	CASRAGRDGNTIYF	TGTGCCAGCAGAGCAGGGAGGGATGGAAACACCATATATTTT
TRBV12-3/TRBV12-4	TRBJ2-1	TRBD2	many	CASSGLAGGFRFF	TGTGCCAGCAGTGGACTAGCGGGAGGGTTTCGGTTCTTC
TRBV10-3	TRBJ2-7	TRBD1	-	CAISGGTGLMGAEQYF	TGTGCCATCAGTGGGGGGACAGGCCTCATGGGAGCCGAGCAGTACTTC
TRBV6-4	TRBJ2-3	-	many	CASSERAEGTDTQYF	TGTGCCAGCAGTGAAAGGGCAGAGGGCACAGATACGCAGTATTTT
TRBV6-1	TRBJ1-6	TRBD1	few	CASRWDSINSPLHF	TGTGCCAGCAGGTGGGACAGCATAAATTCACCCCTCCACTTT
TRBV29-1	TRBJ1-1	-	-	CSVEGLTGVTEAFF	TGCAGCGTTGAGGGATTAACGGGGGTAACTGAAGCCTTCTTT
TRBV5-1	TRBJ1-3	TRBD1	-	CASSVQGGDTIYF	TGCGCCAGCAGCGTACAGGGGGGAGACACCATATATTTT
TRBV10-3	TRBJ1-1	-	many	CAISRTGSTEAFF	TGTGCCATCAGTCGTACAGGGTCCACTGAAGCTTTCTTT
TRBV29-1	TRBJ2-6	-	few	CSVEDRSRASRSGANVLTF	TGCAGCGTTGAAGATCGAAGCAGGGCAAGCCGCTCTGGGGCCAACGTCCTGACTTTC
TRBV2	TRBJ1-4	TRBD1	many	CASRDRDYGNEKLFF	TGTGCCAGCAGGGACAGGGATTACGGGAATGAAAAACTGTTTTTT
TRBV6-2/TRBV6-3	TRBJ2-4	TRBD1	-	CASSRPGTGANIQYF	TGTGCCAGCAGTCGCCCGGGGACAGGGGCGAACATTCAGTACTTC
TRBV12-3/TRBV12-4	TRBJ2-3	-	few	CASSMGPLATQYF	TGTGCCAGCAGTATGGGTCCCCTAGCTACGCAGTATTTT
TRBV7-2	TRBJ1-4	-	few	CASSFGQPLMKNRLFF	TGTGCCAGCAGCTTTGGACAGCCTCTAATGAAAAACCGCTTGTTTTTT
TRBV20-1	TRBJ1-1	TRBD1	many	CSARGGQGDTEAFF	TGCAGTGCCAGAGGAGGACAGGGGGACACTGAAGCTTTCTTT
TRBV2	TRBJ2-5	TRBD2	-	CASSSTSGGQETQYF	TGTGCCAGCTCCTCTACTAGCGGGGGGCAAGAGACCCAGTACTTC
TRBV6-2/TRBV6-3	TRBJ1-5	-	-	CASSPDLYGQPQHF	TGTGCCAGCAGCCCCGACCTGTACGGTCAGCCCCAGCATTTT
TRBV20-1	TRBJ2-5	-	many	CSATTGKYQETQYF	TGCAGTGCTACAACAGGGAAGTACCAAGAGACCCAGTACTTC
TRBV7-2	TRBJ2-3	-	many	CASSLAGPGVITDTQYF	TGTGCCAGCAGCTTGGCTGGGCCGGGAGTTATAACAGATACGCAGTATTTT
TRBV6-5	TRBJ1-1	-	many	CASSSRGGNTEAFF	TGTGCCAGCAGCTCCCGTGGAGGGAACACTGAAGCTTTCTTT
TRBV14	TRBJ2-6	-	-	CASSQEFGAGANVLTF	TGTGCCAGCAGCCAAGAATTCGGGGCTGGGGCCAACGTCCTGACTTTC
TRBV20-1	TRBJ2-7	-	-	CGARYRVGEQYF	TGCGGTGCTAGGTACAGGGTTGGCGAGCAGTACTTC
TRBV2	TRBJ1-4	-	many	CASSERGARTNEKLFF	TGTGCCAGCAGTGAACGGGGGGCGCGGACTAATGAAAAACTGTTTTTT
TRBV12-3/TRBV12-4	TRBJ1-5	-	many	CASSRSPFSEPQHF	TGTGCCAGCAGCCGCTCCCCCTTTTCTGAGCCCCAGCATTTT
TRBV18	TRBJ1-4	-	many	CASSPPRTRSSDEKLFF	TGTGCCAGCTCACCACCCCGGACGCGATCATCCGATGAAAAACTGTTTTTT
TRBV5-1	TRBJ2-2	-	-	CASSLGFQGTGELFF	TGCGCCAGCAGCTTGGGATTCCAGGGGACCGGGGAGCTGTTTTTT
TRBV5-1	TRBJ2-7	-	many	CASSLEVGSRYEQYF	TGCGCCAGCAGCTTGGAGGTGGGGAGTCGCTACGAGCAGTACTTC
TRBV7-2	TRBJ2-3	-	many	CASSLIAQQAVNTQYF	TGTGCCAGCAGCTTAATCGCTCAGCAGGCTGTAAATACGCAGTATTTT
TRBV6-5	TRBJ1-5	TRBD1	-	CASRRGTANQPQHF	TGTGCCAGCAGACGTGGGACAGCTAATCAGCCCCAGCATTTT
TRBV24-1	TRBJ2-3	TRBD2	many	CATALAGKKDTQYF	TGTGCCACCGCTCTAGCGGGGAAAAAAGATACGCAGTATTTT
TRBV5-1	TRBJ1-1	-	-	CASSLVGQGEAFF	TGCGCCAGCAGCTTGGTGGGGCAGGGCGAAGCTTTCTTT
TRBV6-6	TRBJ2-1	-	few	CASSAGSSYNEQFF	TGTGCCAGCTCCGCAGGGAGCTCCTACAATGAGCAGTTCTTC
TRBV5-6	TRBJ1-6	-	few	CASSLGAGIGYNSPLHF	TGTGCCAGCAGCTTGGGGGCTGGGATTGGATATAATTCACCCCTCCACTTT
TRBV12-5	TRBJ2-7	-	-	CASGPQGTLAYEQYF	TGTGCTAGTGGCCCCCAGGGGACCCTTGCCTACGAGCAGTACTTC
TRBV28	TRBJ1-4	-	many	CASNVFGEKLFF	TGTGCCAGCAACGTCTTTGGCGAAAAACTGTTTTTT
TRBV6-5	TRBJ1-3	-	few	CASTKRASGPRLSGNTIYF	TGTGCCAGCACTAAAAGGGCGTCCGGGCCGAGACTGTCTGGAAACACCATATATTTT
TRBV2	TRBJ2-3	-	-	CASSEIFGTQKDTQYF	TGTGCCAGCAGTGAAATATTCGGGACCCAAAAAGATACGCAGTATTTT
TRBV19	TRBJ1-1	-	few	CASTARGLNTEAFF	TGTGCCAGTACCGCCCGCGGACTTAACACTGAAGCTTTCTTT
TRBV12-3/TRBV12-4	TRBJ1-1	-	few	CASSLENTEAFF	TGTGCCAGCAGTTTAGAGAACACTGAAGCTTTCTTT
TRBV5-1	TRBJ1-3	-	-	CASSFAGFRSGNTIYF	TGCGCCAGCAGCTTTGCAGGTTTTCGTTCTGGAAACACCATATATTTT
TRBV10-3	TRBJ2-1	-	many	CAISEGGDEQFF	TGTGCCATCAGTGAGGGGGGCGATGAGCAGTTCTTC